What follows are 26 T cell receptor beta chains derived from one specimen sequenced in a study of blood T cell repertoires in COVID-19 (dated by TCRdb to about 2020). Library prep was done by the immunoSEQ multiplex PCR assay. In its TCRdb copy, this immuneACCESS table keeps in-frame sequences only and misses some clones. Where compared with another copy, unresolved V genes explain less than half of these, and the others have no known cause. This sample lists 200,000 to 300,000 clones; 85% were detected once. Roughly 5.3% of the sample rests with the top ten. Input material: peripheral blood. Receptors originate from a man aged 50-59 years with COVID-19, enrolled during active disease.

The chain combines TRBV20-1 with TRBJ1-1; D uncertain. In germline, CDR1 is DFQATT, CDR2 SNEGSKA (reference sequence). This CDR3 is built from 11 residues. V was pared by 6 bases and J by 5 bases, with 10 bases between. CDR3 DNA sequence: TGCAGTGCGCACCAGCGGACTGAAGCTTTCTTT. The encoded protein is CSAHQRTEAFF.

This sequence joins TRBV27 and TRBJ2-7; D is perhaps TRBD2 (5 bases). The CDR3 sequence is 12 residues long. Germline CDR1 and CDR2: MNHEY and SMNVEV (reference sequence). V lost 6 bases to trimming and J lost 7 bases, with 13 bases between them. The CDR3 DNA follows: TGTGCCAGCAGACGGGGTGTGGGTGAGCAGTACTTC. Its protein is CASRRGVGEQYF.

This clone was recorded only once. The chain employs TRBV18 and TRBJ2-7; perhaps TRBD2 as D (5 bases). Per germline, CDR1 KGHSH and CDR2 LQKENI. The CDR3 is 14 residues long. V dropped 6 bases and J dropped 6 bases, with 18 bases sitting between them. The CDR3 is CASSPDSTRSEQYF. The CDR3 coding sequence is TGTGCCAGCTCCCCGGACTCTACACGCTCCGAGCAGTACTTC.

The rearrangement links TRBV2 to TRBJ1-5; weak D call: TRBD1 (5 bases). Trimming removed 3 bases at V and 1 base at J, with 10 bases between. The CDR3 is 15 amino acids. Germline V gene data show CDR1 as SNHLY and CDR2 as FYNNEI. CDR3 coding DNA: TGTGCCAGCAGTGACAGGGTCAGGAGCAATCAGCCCCAGCATTTT. Its protein is CASSDRVRSNQPQHF.

The V and J genes are TRBV6-2 or TRBV6-3 and TRBJ2-4; weak D call: TRBD1 (6 bases). V shed 6 bases and J shed 3 bases, with 18 bases lying between them. This CDR3 is 16 amino acids long. Germline V gene sequence: CDR1 MNHEY, CDR2 SVGEGT. CDR3 loop: CASSARTAMDKNIQYF. The CDR3 DNA is TGTGCCAGCAGCGCCAGGACAGCGATGGACAAAAACATTCAGTACTTC.

The rearrangement links TRBV28 to TRBJ2-1; perhaps TRBD2 as D (5 bases). V shed 7 bases and J shed 1 base, with 17 bases lying between them. The CDR3 covers 16 residues. Germline values: CDR1 MDHEN, CDR2 SYDVKM. DNA for the CDR3: TGTGCCAGCATTTCGCTAAACGGGGAGTCCTACAATGAGCAGTTCTTC. This translates into CASISLNGESYNEQFF.

This sequence joins TRBV6-1 and TRBJ1-2; tentative D call: TRBD1 (6 bases). The germline V gene has CDR1 MNHNS and CDR2 SASEGT. The CDR3 is 14 amino acids. V shed 2 bases and J shed 2 bases, with 9 bases lying between them. This chain's CDR3 is CASSETGGNYGYTF. The CDR3 DNA sequence: TGTGCCAGCAGTGAAACGGGGGGCAACTATGGCTACACCTTC.

The chain is built from TRBV6-5 and TRBJ1-3; TRBD1 might be the D (5 bases). Germline assignment: CDR1 MNHEY and CDR2 SVGAGI. The CDR3 consists of 15 residues. The V end was cut by 10 bases, the J end by 0 bases, with 16 bases between. This CDR3 is CATHHGGVSGNTIYF. CDR3 in DNA: TGTGCCACCCATCATGGGGGGGTCTCTGGAAACACCATATATTTT.

Turning to this clone: Other DNA sequences of this sample code for an identical CDR3. The rearrangement links TRBV28 to TRBJ1-4, with a weak D call TRBD1 (6 bases). With 5 bases removed from V and 10 bases from J, the gap between germline ends came to 11 bases. The germline gives CDR1 MDHEN, CDR2 SYDVKM. This CDR3 is built from 12 residues. CDR3 DNA: TGTGCCAGCAGTCCCGAAGGGGGAAAACTGTTTTTT. Protein sequence: CASSPEGGKLFF.

The CDR3 region is CASSPRDRGTYEQYF. In nucleotides, the CDR3 is TGTGCCAGCTCACCGCGGGACAGGGGCACCTACGAGCAGTACTTC. The chain is built from TRBV18 and TRBJ2-7, with 10 bases fitting TRBD1. Germline V gene lookup returns CDR1 KGHSH and CDR2 LQKENI. The CDR3 has 15 amino acids. After removal of 3 bases from V and 2 bases from J, the junction contained 4 bases not matched to a gene.

This sequence joins TRBV7-9 and TRBJ1-6, with D unresolved. There are 15 residues in the CDR3. Looked up from germline, CDR1 is SEHNR and CDR2 is FQNEAQ (reference sequence). Trimming left V 0 bases short and J 7 bases short, with 10 bases between. CDR3 nucleotides: TGTGCCAGCAGCTTAGCGGGCAGGCAGAATTCACCCCTCCACTTT. Translation gives CASSLAGRQNSPLHF. The full variable domain, rest sourced from reference TRBV7-9 and TRBJ1-6, is DTGVSQNPRHKITKRGQNVTFRCDPISEHNRLYWYRQTLGQGPEFLTYFQNEAQLEKSRLLSDRFSAERPKGSFSTLEIQRTEQGDSAMYLCASSLAGRQNSPLHFGNGTRLTVT.

This chain links TRBV6-5 with TRBJ1-2; unclear D gene. Germline loops: CDR1 MNHEY, CDR2 SVGAGI. Trimming removed 2 bases at V and 7 bases at J, with 11 bases between. CDR3 size: 13 residues. The CDR3 sequence is CASSYVRDGGYTF. DNA of the CDR3: TGTGCCAGCAGTTACGTGAGGGATGGTGGCTACACCTTC.

V usage is TRBV6-5 and J usage is TRBJ1-2; D perhaps matches TRBD1 (6 bases). CDR1 is MNHEY, CDR2 SVGAGI, per germline. This CDR3 comprises 15 residues. Trimming pared 5 bases from V and 7 bases from J, leaving 20 bases between. The chain's CDR3 is CASSRREGGEVGYTF. The CDR3 DNA sequence: TGTGCCAGCAGTCGAAGGGAGGGGGGGGAGGTTGGCTACACCTTC.

The gene calls are TRBV6-5 and TRBJ1-5; 9 bases agree with TRBD1. CDR3 size: 14 residues. CDR1 and CDR2 from the germline V gene are MNHEY and SVGAGI. V shed 6 bases and J 6 bases; nucleotides not matched to a gene: 6. The CDR3 region is CASRRTGDGQPQHF. The CDR3 coding sequence is TGTGCCAGCAGGCGGACAGGGGATGGTCAGCCCCAGCATTTT.

The gene calls are TRBV7-9 and TRBJ2-1; 7 bases line up with TRBD1. Germline loops: CDR1 SEHNR, CDR2 FQNEAQ (reference sequence). With V trimmed by 7 bases and J by 8 bases, 11 bases remained unmatched. The CDR3 length is 14 residues. The CDR3: CASTHRTGVYEQFF. The CDR3 coding sequence is TGTGCCAGCACCCATCGGACAGGAGTGTATGAGCAGTTCTTC.

The chain links TRBV6-5 to TRBJ2-2; no reliable D call. This CDR3 spans 12 amino acids. CDR1 is MNHEY and CDR2 is SVGAGI in the germline V gene. V dropped 2 bases and J dropped 6 bases, with 4 bases sitting between them. The CDR3 is CASSYLSGELFF. In DNA, the CDR3 is TGTGCCAGCAGTTACCTTTCCGGGGAGCTGTTTTTT.

This chain joins TRBV18 and TRBJ1-1; D is uncertain. This CDR3 comprises 15 residues. CDR1 KGHSH and CDR2 LQKENI come from the germline V gene. The V end was cut by 2 bases, the J end by 1 base, with 11 bases between. The CDR3 DNA follows: TGTGCCAGCTCACCAACTGGAGAAACGAACACTGAAGCTTTCTTT. Translated: CASSPTGETNTEAFF.

The rearrangement joins TRBV18 to TRBJ1-2, with a weak D call TRBD1 (5 bases). V lost 3 bases, J lost 4 bases, and 15 bases lay in between. Germline V gene data show CDR1 as KGHSH and CDR2 as LQKENI. The CDR3 is made up of 15 amino acids. The CDR3: CASSPLGGEAYGYTF. Written as DNA, the CDR3 is TGTGCCAGCTCACCCCTCGGGGGGGAAGCCTATGGCTACACCTTC.

This chain joins TRBV6-5 and TRBJ2-1; no reliable D call. The ends were cut back, 4 bases at V and 8 bases at J, with 15 bases in the middle. Germline CDR1 is MNHEY and CDR2 is SVGAGI. The CDR3 has 14 residues. CDR3 sequence (DNA): TGTGCCAGCAGTTCCGTCCCCCCCGGGTATGAGCAGTTCTTC. It is translated as CASSSVPPGYEQFF.

There are many counts of this clone. V is TRBV18 and J is TRBJ1-1, with a tentative D call TRBD1 (5 bases). V gave up 1 base and J gave up 10 bases, with 13 bases separating them. There are 13 residues in the CDR3. CDR1 is KGHSH and CDR2 is LQKENI in the germline V gene. CDR3 bases: TGTGCCAGCTCACCACGGTGGGGCATAGGAGCTTTCTTT. Protein: CASSPRWGIGAFF.

The chain combines TRBV7-2 with TRBJ2-7; 10 positions agree with TRBD2. J gave up 0 bases and V 1 base, and 6 bases lay outside the gene matches. CDR3 length equals 17 residues. Germline CDR1 SGHTA, CDR2 FQGNSA. CDR3 nucleotides: TGTGCCAGCAGCTTAGGTCCAGCGGGGGGGATCTCCTACGAGCAGTACTTC. It encodes CASSLGPAGGISYEQYF. Full variable domain (rest looked up from reference TRBV7-2 and TRBJ2-7): GAGVSQSPSNKVTEKGKDVELRCDPISGHTALYWYRQSLGQGLEFLIYFQGNSAPDKSGLPSDRFSAERTGGSVSTLTIQRTQQEDSAVYLCASSLGPAGGISYEQYFGPGTRLTVT.

The gene calls are TRBV7-8 and TRBJ2-6; TRBD1 agrees at 9 bases. Trimming took 6 bases from V and 0 from J; bases not matched to a gene: 3. Germline V gives CDR1 SGHVS, CDR2 FQNEAQ. This CDR3 comprises 16 residues. Here the CDR3 DNA reads TGTGCCAGCAGGTGGACAGGGGACTCTGGGGCCAACGTCCTGACTTTC. Protein: CASRWTGDSGANVLTF.

The gene calls are TRBV6-5 and TRBJ2-7, with 14 bases lining up with TRBD2. Germline V lookup: CDR1 MNHEY, CDR2 SVGAGI. V shed 7 bases, J shed 7 bases, and the junction held 9 bases outside the gene matches. The CDR3 is 15 residues long. CDR3: CASTTTSGGAEEQYF. The CDR3 nucleotides read TGTGCCAGCACAACGACTAGCGGGGGGGCTGAAGAGCAGTACTTC.

The V and J genes are TRBV5-5 and TRBJ2-1; D is possibly TRBD2 (6 bases). CDR1 is SGHKS and CDR2 is YYEKEE in the germline V gene (reference sequence). Between the trimmed V and J ends, which lost 6 bases and 4 bases, there was a span of 11 bases. The CDR3 covers 13 residues. The CDR3, as DNA: TGTGCCAGCAAAAAACGGGAGTACAATGAGCAGTTCTTC. Its translation: CASKKREYNEQFF.

V gene TRBV18 combines with J gene TRBJ1-1, with 8 bases aligning to TRBD1. Trimming cost V 1 base and J 5 bases; bases outside gene matches: 9. This CDR3 region has 16 residues. The V gene's germline CDR1 is KGHSH and CDR2 LQKENI. Here the CDR3 reads CASSPRTGGGDTEAFF. The CDR3 coding sequence is TGTGCCAGCTCACCACGAACAGGGGGGGGTGATACTGAAGCTTTCTTT.

The chain joins TRBV7-3 to TRBJ1-1, with D possibly TRBD1 on 6 matching bases. Trimming stripped 5 bases from V and 4 bases from J, with 14 bases between. Germline CDR1 and CDR2: SGHTA and FQGTGA. The CDR3 runs 14 residues. CDR3 loop: CASSPTQGVTEAFF. The CDR3 DNA follows: TGTGCCAGCAGCCCAACACAGGGAGTCACTGAAGCTTTCTTT.